These 3 T cell receptor beta chains came from one sample sequenced in a study of blood T cell repertoires in COVID-19. Clones were read by immunoSEQ multiplex PCR, and TCRdb kept only the in-frame ones, dropping some. Of roughly 200,000 clones detected, about 86% appear once; the ten largest clones hold 0.88%. The sequencing input was peripheral blood. These receptors were taken from a woman between 18 and 30 years old who had recovered from COVID-19.

This chain joins TRBV3-1 (or the pseudogene TRBV3-2) and TRBJ2-1; the match to TRBD2 covers 9 bases. The V segment lost 2 bases and the J segment 4 bases; nucleotides outside the gene matches: 6. This CDR3 contains 16 residues. Germline V gene sequence: CDR1 LGHDT, CDR2 YNNKEL (reference sequence). The CDR3 DNA follows: TGTGCCAGCAGCCAAACCCGACTAGCGGTATACAATGAGCAGTTCTTC. It translates to CASSQTRLAVYNEQFF.

The V gene is TRBV7-6, the J gene TRBJ1-3, with D possibly matching TRBD1 (5 bases). Germline V CDR1 and CDR2: SGHVS, FNYEAQ. The CDR3 covers 17 residues. With 4 bases removed from V and 0 bases from J, the gap between germline ends came to 16 bases. The CDR3 loop reads CASSSTGGRLSGNTIYF. The DNA for the CDR3 is TGTGCCAGCAGCTCGACGGGGGGACGGCTCTCTGGAAACACCATATATTTT.

This chain uses TRBV28 with TRBJ2-7, with 7 bases fitting TRBD1. The CDR3 loop spans 13 amino acids. V was clipped by 5 bases and J by 8 bases; unmatched bases: 9. In germline, CDR1 is MDHEN, CDR2 SYDVKM. The CDR3 is CASSPADRVKQYV. The CDR3 DNA reads as TGTGCCAGCAGTCCTGCCGACAGGGTAAAGCAGTACGTC.